This entry features one TCR beta chain sequence. Its recognized antigen is unknown. Within one base of it there is no much larger clone, and no base qualities were kept. Ends trimmed: V by 10 bases, J by 1 base; bases unmatched to a gene: 9. Including cysteine and phenylalanine, the CDR3 has 16 amino acids. CDR3 DNA is the only sequence kept; it has 48 bases, read in frame from the first base. CDR1 LNHDA and CDR2 SQIVND were looked up in the germline V gene (reference sequence). The CDR3 regions of human TCRbeta chains were analyzed by immunosequencing. In the source study's methods: Repertoire TCRs were matched against a reference library of SARS-CoV-2-specific TCRs generated with the MIRA antigen-specificity platform. Breadth meant the fraction of unique TCRs that were SARS-CoV-2-associated, whereas depth meant the fraction of total T cells that were SARS-CoV-2-associated. Using the MIRA data, each spike-specific TCR was mapped to the spike region that the TCR reacts to and placed in a CD4 or CD8 class. Log10-transformed breadth and depth values were compared by one-way ANOVA with Sidak's multiple comparisons tests. The table comes from immuneACCESS by way of TCRdb, which keeps in-frame sequences with V and J called. Part of the clones is missing from these tables; in studies checked, under half for an unresolved V gene and the rest for unknown reasons. V and J calls plus clone size are reproduced from that table; the DNA served to infer D and trimming. Present in this sample are fewer than 200,000 clones, roughly 92% of which were seen just once. 1% to 1.5% of the sample belongs to the ten largest clones.

This entry belongs to a study of T cell responses to AZD1222 COVID-19 vaccine (dated by TCRdb to the early 2020s). Background for the entire study: AZD1222 recipients given second doses at about 4 weeks or at about 12 weeks were pooled, since spike-specific TCR depth and breadth were not found to differ between the two schedules. A total of more than 230 trial participants underwent TCR sequencing, of whom under 220 had received two doses of AZD1222 and about 26 had received two doses of the MenACWY control vaccine. Trial participants were enrolled by age into subgroups of 18-55, 56-69 and 70-plus years, and around 140, 26 and 57 TCR-sequenced participants, respectively, were included in these subgroups. Overall study results and their limits: Participants were mostly white British and included more females than males, and it was suggested by the authors that clonal diversity may have been underestimated. Reportedly, close to half of the unique spike-specific TCRs recognized epitopes lying outside the regions that are mutated in the B.1.351 and B.1.1.7 variants. Conclusions about previously exposed vaccinees are limited, since just a handful of AZD1222 recipients were seropositive for SARS-CoV-2 at baseline. In the small 56-69-year group, the increase in depth fell short of significance, most likely because of low power. The vaccine-associated CD4 TCRs covered the entire spike protein, and the dominant responses fell in regions 160-218 and 743-854. Because no day 14 peak-response samples were available, the repertoires could be characterized only after the peak T cell response. Spike-specific TCR breadth and depth rose significantly after two AZD1222 doses compared with day 0 and with MenACWY recipients.

The sample's time point label, decoded: baseline before first vaccination. Samples from vaccinated people were obtained from the UK trials COV001 and COV002, which included a single-blind randomized controlled phase 2/3 trial of AZD1222 (ChAdOx1 nCoV-19) in healthy adults. For TCRbeta chain sequencing, PBMC samples from trial participants were taken at day 0 and at day 28 after the second dose. This clonotype was sampled from an adult in good health. The sequence is built from TRBV19 and TRBJ2-2, and 10 junctional nucleotides match TRBD1. Sequences were derived from peripheral blood, sampled on day 0 of AZD1222 vaccination. CDR3 region: CATPSTGGENTGELFF. The DNA sequence is given as TGTGCCACCCCTTCGACAGGGGGCGAGAACACCGGGGAGCTGTTTTTT.